This T cell receptor beta chain comes out of a study of blood T cell repertoires in COVID-19. About the study: From the United States, Italy and Spain came samples of acute and convalescent COVID-19.

Trimming removed 2 bases from V and 5 bases from J; junction bases left unmatched: 7. This CDR3 is built from 16 residues. CDR1 is MNHEY, CDR2 SVGAGI, per germline. Generated by immunoSEQ multiplex PCR, the TCRdb table keeps only in-frame clones and is missing some. This table has hundreds of thousands of clones, more than 85% appearing once. The chain links TRBV6-5 to TRBJ2-5; TRBD2 matches 11 bases. Material for sequencing was PBMCs or T cells enriched from blood (not recorded which). The clonotype comes from a woman aged 60 to 75 who had recovered from COVID-19. The CDR3 bases are TGTGCCAGCAGTTACAGCTATGGGACTAGCGGCGAGACCCAGTACTTC. Its translation is CASSYSYGTSGETQYF.